The 13 T cell receptor beta chains reported below all come from one sample, sequenced in a study of blood T cell repertoires in COVID-19. TCRdb's table, derived via immunoSEQ multiplex PCR, lists solely in-frame clones and lacks some. This table holds about 30,000 clones, 85% to 90% found once. Source material: peripheral blood. These TCRs come from a human donor with active COVID-19. The donor label of this sample is uncertain.

The chain has TRBV7-2 and TRBJ2-7, with 10 bases that match TRBD1. Looked up from germline, CDR1 is SGHTA and CDR2 is FQGNSA. Trimming at V came to 5 bases and at J to 6 bases, leaving 4 bases not matched to a gene. CDR3 length: 13 amino acids. The CDR3 bases are TGTGCCAGCAGCCCCGGGACAGGGGTCGAGCAGTACTTC. Translated: CASSPGTGVEQYF.

Here the CDR3 DNA reads TGTGCCTGGAGTGTCGGTTTCCGGGGTAGCACAGATACGCAGTATTTT. This codes for CAWSVGFRGSTDTQYF. The rearrangement links TRBV30 to TRBJ2-3; TRBD2 is a possible D gene (5 bases). Trimming cost V 0 bases and J 0 bases, with 13 bases left between them. The CDR3 loop spans 16 amino acids. The germline gives CDR1 GTSNPN, CDR2 SVGIG (reference sequence). Complete variable domain (other parts from reference TRBV30 and TRBJ2-3): SQTIHQWPATLVQPVGSPLSLECTVEGTSNPNLYWYRQAAGRGLQLLFYSVGIGQISSEVPQNLSASRPQDRQFILSSKKLLLSDSGFYLCAWSVGFRGSTDTQYFGPGTRLTVL.

This sequence joins TRBV6-4 and TRBJ2-1; the match to TRBD2 covers 8 bases. In germline, CDR1 is MRHNA, CDR2 SNTAGT. V lost 3 bases, J lost 6 bases, and 10 bases stayed unmatched. The CDR3 contains 16 residues. CDR3 residues: CASSESGGDTPNEQFF. The CDR3 DNA reads TGTGCCAGCAGTGAATCGGGAGGGGACACCCCCAATGAGCAGTTCTTC.

This chain links TRBV6-5 with TRBJ1-6; the D is unclear. The germline V gene has CDR1 MNHEY and CDR2 SVGAGI. The CDR3 has 15 amino acids. The V end lost 7 bases, the J end lost 7 bases, and 17 bases lay between the germline ends. CDR3 amino acids: CASIPVVSRNSPLHF. The CDR3 bases are TGTGCCAGCATTCCGGTGGTATCTCGGAATTCACCCCTCCACTTT.

This chain joins TRBV7-3 and TRBJ2-7; possible D gene TRBD2, 6 bases. V lost 4 bases and J 3 bases, leaving 16 bases between the germline ends. Germline values: CDR1 SGHTA, CDR2 FQGTGA. CDR3 length equals 15 residues. CDR3 sequence reads: CASSSGGGISYEQYF. The CDR3 bases are TGTGCCAGCAGCTCGGGCGGAGGGATAAGCTACGAGCAGTACTTC.

This clone has only a few counts. The chain joins TRBV3-1 (or the pseudogene TRBV3-2) to TRBJ2-7, with D tentatively TRBD2 (6 bases). This CDR3 is 12 amino acids long. Trimming shortened V by 11 bases and J by 1 base, and 12 bases separated the two germline ends. Germline CDR1 reads LGHDT; CDR2 reads YNNKEL (reference sequence). CDR3 sequence (DNA): TGTGCCGGAGGGACGGATTCCTACGAGCAGTACTTC. Translation: CAGGTDSYEQYF.

V is TRBV3-1 (or the pseudogene TRBV3-2) and J is TRBJ1-4; 7 bases align to TRBD1. Germline V gene data show CDR1 as LGHDT and CDR2 as YNNKEL (reference sequence). V was pared by 1 base and J by 0 bases, with 5 bases of the junction left unmatched. CDR3 length: 17 amino acids. CDR3 sequence reads: CASSQGGGFATNEKLFF. DNA for the CDR3: TGTGCCAGCAGCCAAGGAGGGGGCTTCGCAACTAATGAAAAACTGTTTTTT.

This clone showed up just once. V gene TRBV6-5 combines with J gene TRBJ1-4; the D gene is possibly TRBD1 (5 bases). The length of the CDR3 is 15 residues. Trimming shortened V by 2 bases and J by 4 bases, and 11 bases separated the two germline ends. Germline loops: CDR1 MNHEY, CDR2 SVGAGI. CDR3 sequence reads: CASSYRGGFNEKLFF. In nucleotides, the CDR3 is TGTGCCAGCAGTTACAGGGGCGGTTTTAATGAAAAACTGTTTTTT.

This chain joins TRBV12-5 and TRBJ2-5; 9 bases are shared with TRBD1. The CDR3 length is 17 residues. The V segment lost 2 bases and the J segment 0 bases; nucleotides outside the gene matches: 7. The V gene's germline CDR1 is LGHNT and CDR2 FRNRAP. The CDR3 protein is CASGLPRDRDYQETQYF. The CDR3 DNA sequence: TGTGCTAGTGGTTTGCCCCGGGACAGGGATTACCAAGAGACCCAGTACTTC. The complete variable domain, with remaining parts taken from reference TRBV12-5 and TRBJ2-5, reads DARVTQTPRHKVTEMGQEVTMRCQPILGHNTVFWYRQTMMQGLELLAYFRNRAPLDDSGMPKDRFSAEMPDATLATLKIQPSEPRDSAVYFCASGLPRDRDYQETQYFGPGTRLLVL.

This clone was seen once. The chain carries TRBV7-2 and TRBJ2-7; TRBD2 matches 11 bases. Unmatched junction bases numbered 5, after V lost 5 bases and J lost 5 bases. CDR1 and CDR2 (germline): SGHTA, FQGNSA. This CDR3 region has 14 residues. CDR3 sequence reads: CASSPGLADNEQYF. The CDR3 DNA is TGTGCCAGCAGCCCGGGACTAGCGGACAACGAGCAGTACTTC.

The chain couples TRBV27 to TRBJ2-7, with D tentatively TRBD1 (6 bases). This CDR3 is 15 amino acids long. V lost 5 bases and J 4 bases, leaving 18 bases between the germline ends. Germline CDR1 is MNHEY and CDR2 is SMNVEV (reference sequence). The CDR3 is CASSLRWSGAYEQYF. CDR3 DNA: TGTGCCAGCAGTCTTAGGTGGTCAGGGGCATACGAGCAGTACTTC.

The chain links TRBV6-5 to TRBJ1-1; 7 positions agree with TRBD1. J lost 4 bases, V lost 6 bases, and 5 bases had no gene match. Germline V gene sequence: CDR1 MNHEY, CDR2 SVGAGI. This CDR3 has 13 residues. The CDR3 DNA is TGTGCCAGCAGGGTAGGGGGCATCACTGAAGCTTTCTTT. Translating gives CASRVGGITEAFF.

The genes are TRBV19 and TRBJ1-3; the D is unclear. There are 17 residues in the CDR3. Germline assignment: CDR1 LNHDA and CDR2 SQIVND (reference sequence). Trimming left V 5 bases short and J 2 bases short, with 19 bases between. CDR3 loop: CASSAPSVREAGNTIYF. Here the CDR3 DNA reads TGTGCCAGTAGTGCACCCTCGGTCCGGGAGGCTGGAAACACCATATATTTT.